Listed below are T cell receptor beta chains from one sample, sequenced in a study of T cell repertoires in cytomegalovirus infection. Each CDR3 protein is one row after TCRdb ran MiXCR on the reads. The repertoire holds just over 300,000 distinct CDR3 sequences, with roughly a sixth as singletons. The sequenced sample was PBMCs. These receptors all come from a human donor in good health (CMV status not recorded). Some clones in this sample may be carry-over from other donors' samples. Each CDR3 is given with its conserved first and last residue. D genes are given only for firm matches. Rows give clone size only sometimes, using once, few, many, or a class for an expanded clone.

cdr3_length	v_call	d_call	clone_size	j_call	cdr3_aa	cdr3_nt
13	TRBV20-1	TRBD2	.	TRBJ2-4	CSAYSGEKNIQYF	TGCAGTGCTTATAGCGGGGAGAAAAACATTCAGTACTTC
15	TRBV7-2	.	many	TRBJ1-4	CASSLGGQWEGKLFF	TGTGCCAGCAGCTTAGGAGGACAGTGGGAGGGAAAACTGTTTTTT
14	TRBV7-9	TRBD1	.	TRBJ2-5	CASGRGDSQETQYF	TGTGCCAGCGGGAGAGGGGACAGTCAAGAGACCCAGTACTTC
16	TRBV6-1	TRBD1	few	TRBJ1-2	CASSEGFSGTVYGYTF	TGTGCCAGCAGTGAAGGGTTCTCCGGGACAGTCTATGGCTACACCTTC
14	TRBV6-1	.	.	TRBJ2-7	CASSPEHRSGEQYF	TGTGCCAGCAGCCCAGAACACCGGTCAGGCGAGCAGTACTTC
14	TRBV7-2	.	.	TRBJ1-4	CASSNNRFGEKLFF	TGTGCCAGCAGCAATAATAGATTCGGAGAAAAACTGTTTTTT
12	TRBV12-3/TRBV12-4	TRBD1	few	TRBJ2-4	CASSSPQGAEYF	TGTGCCAGCAGTTCCCCACAGGGGGCCGAGTACTTC
17	TRBV28	.	few	TRBJ2-1	CASSFIAEQPHNAGQFF	TGTGCCAGCAGTTTTATAGCCGAACAACCCCATAATGCTGGGCAGTTCTTC
16	TRBV5-6	.	.	TRBJ2-3	CASSGESSRSTDTQYF	TGTGCCAGCAGCGGGGAGTCCAGCCGTAGCACAGATACGCAGTATTTT
13	TRBV7-6	.	.	TRBJ2-2	CASSYSRGGELFF	TGTGCCAGCAGCTACTCAAGGGGCGGGGAGCTGTTTTTT